Here is one T cell receptor beta chain with its context. The antigen is not known. The CDR3 sequence is 14 residues long. Between the trimmed V and J ends, which lost 4 bases and 5 bases, there was a span of 11 bases. Per the germline V gene, CDR1 is LNHDA and CDR2 is SQIVND (reference sequence). Deep-level settings were used for running the assay. Each PCR replicate from the sorted subsets contained about 200 ng DNA, which is tens of thousands of T cell genomes. The assay was immunoSEQ multiplex PCR, and TCRdb's table has in-frame clones only and misses some. The table has roughly 2,300,000 clones, 85% to 95% seen once. The data stem from a study of shared clonotypes between healthy human individuals. Study-level findings and limits: Shared across a handful of donors were around 4.7% of the naive CD4 clonotypes.

This TCR was recovered from a man between 18 and 35 years old in good health. Some clones in this sample may be carry-over from other donors' samples. The chain recombines TRBV19 with TRBJ2-2, with TRBD2 as a possible D gene (6 bases). Sequencing input: naive CD4+ T cells from PBMCs. Stated subset: CD45RA+ positively selected. CDR3 nucleotide sequence: TGTGCCAGTAGTACGCTAGCGACGACCGGGGAGCTGTTTTTT. This codes for CASSTLATTGELFF.